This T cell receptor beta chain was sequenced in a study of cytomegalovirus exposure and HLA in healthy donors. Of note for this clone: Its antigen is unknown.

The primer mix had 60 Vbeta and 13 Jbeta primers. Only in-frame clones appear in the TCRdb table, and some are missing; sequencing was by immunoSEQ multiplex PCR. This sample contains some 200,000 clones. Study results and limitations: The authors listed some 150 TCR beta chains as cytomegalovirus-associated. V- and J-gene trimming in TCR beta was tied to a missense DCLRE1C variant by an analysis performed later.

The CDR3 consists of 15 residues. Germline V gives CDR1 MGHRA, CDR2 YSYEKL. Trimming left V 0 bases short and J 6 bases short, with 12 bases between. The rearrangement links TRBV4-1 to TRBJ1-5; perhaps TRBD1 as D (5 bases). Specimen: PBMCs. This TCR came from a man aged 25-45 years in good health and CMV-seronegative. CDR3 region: CASSQEAGGGQPQHF. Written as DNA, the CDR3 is TGCGCCAGCAGCCAAGAGGCGGGGGGGGGTCAGCCCCAGCATTTT.